This T cell receptor beta chain derives from a study of T cell clonotyping in hematopoietic cell transplantation. Study in general: Cytoreduction preceded collection of pretransplant recipient samples.

TCRdb's table, derived via immunoSEQ multiplex PCR, lists solely in-frame clones and lacks some. Of 25,000 to 30,000 clones in the sample, around 83% were seen once. Trimming cost V 4 bases and J 7 bases; bases outside gene matches: 10. CDR3 length: 15 residues. The germline V gene has CDR1 MNHNS and CDR2 SASEGT. Study-level findings and limits: Higher Inverse Simpson Index values in graft donor and pretransplant recipient predicted broader posttransplant TCR diversity.

The time point was: recipient sample about 28 days before transplant, after cytoreduction. Worth noting for this clone: Antigen: not known.

V is TRBV6-1 and J is TRBJ2-7, with 10 bases lining up with TRBD1. The clonotype was recovered from a woman aged 55-75 years with acute myeloid leukemia. Some clones in this sample may be carry-over from other donors' samples. Sample: peripheral blood mononuclear cells, taken before stem cell transplant. In nucleotides, the CDR3 is TGTGCCAGCAGTGCTTCCGGGACAGGGGCTCGGGAGCAGTACTTC. Protein sequence: CASSASGTGAREQYF.